Sequencing of this TCR beta chain was carried out in a study of T cells in narcolepsy. Across the study: Donors had narcolepsy type 1 or type 2, or were healthy controls. General study points: Some memory CD4+ repertoires had no autoreactive clone sequences. HCRT-specific and TRIB2-specific autoreactive clonotypes appeared among same-patient CSF and blood CD4+ clonotypes.

Note on this clone: Antigen: not known.

Using immunoSEQ multiplex PCR, the repertoire was profiled, and TCRdb retains in-frame clones only, with some absent. The sample shows 25,000 to 30,000 clones, roughly 80% of them seen only once. V was pared by 4 bases and J by 5 bases, with 15 bases between. This CDR3 has 15 amino acids. Germline CDR1 SGHTA, CDR2 FQGNSA. Material for sequencing was memory (CD45RA-) CD4+ T cells from blood. This TCR came from a human donor in good health. The chain carries TRBV7-2 and TRBJ2-1; D is possibly TRBD2 (6 bases). CDR3 DNA: TGTGCCAGCAGCTCGGACTATCGGCGACACAATGAGCAGTTCTTC. It specifies CASSSDYRRHNEQFF.